The 17 T cell receptor beta chains below all came from one sample that was sequenced in a study of cytomegalovirus exposure and HLA in healthy donors. PCR employed 60 Vbeta and 13 Jbeta primers. Here immunoSEQ multiplex PCR was the method, and the copy in TCRdb shows in-frame clones only, minus some. Of about 180,000 clones in the sample, around 80% are singletons; the top ten hold roughly 0.64%. The specimen sequenced was PBMCs. Receptors originate from a woman between 35 and 50 years old in good health and CMV-seronegative.

This sequence joins TRBV7-2 and TRBJ2-1; TRBD2 matches 13 bases. Germline-derived CDR1 and CDR2 are SGHTA and FQGNSA. There are 16 residues in the CDR3. Trimming removed 0 bases from V and 7 bases from J; junction bases left unmatched: 3. The CDR3 DNA reads TGTGCCAGCAGCTTAGCGGGACTAGCGGGAAGAAATGAGCAGTTCTTC. Amino acids: CASSLAGLAGRNEQFF. The whole variable domain, filled in from reference TRBV7-2 and TRBJ2-1, reads GAGVSQSPSNKVTEKGKDVELRCDPISGHTALYWYRQSLGQGLEFLIYFQGNSAPDKSGLPSDRFSAERTGGSVSTLTIQRTQQEDSAVYLCASSLAGLAGRNEQFFGPGTRLTVL.

The V and J genes are TRBV18 and TRBJ1-5; D is unresolved. This CDR3 spans 12 amino acids. The germline V gene has CDR1 KGHSH and CDR2 LQKENI. Trimming shortened V by 4 bases and J by 5 bases, and 6 bases separated the two germline ends. CDR3 residues: CASSQEHQPQHF. CDR3 in DNA: TGTGCCAGCTCACAAGAGCATCAGCCCCAGCATTTT.

The chain has TRBV28 and TRBJ1-5; TRBD1 agrees at 10 bases. Germline CDR1 MDHEN, CDR2 SYDVKM. Trimming took 6 bases from V and 2 from J; bases not matched to a gene: 4. The CDR3 extends over 15 amino acids. DNA for the CDR3: TGTGCCAGCAGAAGGGACAGGGGTGGCAATCAGCCCCAGCATTTT. This codes for CASRRDRGGNQPQHF. Drawing the rest from reference TRBV28 and TRBJ1-5, the complete variable domain is DVKVTQSSRYLVKRTGEKVFLECVQDMDHENMFWYRQDPGLGLRLIYFSYDVKMKEKGDIPEGYSVSREKKERFSLILESASTNQTSMYLCASRRDRGGNQPQHFGDGTRLSIL.

This clone occurred a few times. V is TRBV19 and J is TRBJ1-1; 7 positions match TRBD1. CDR3 length equals 12 residues. The germline V gene encodes CDR1 LNHDA and CDR2 SQIVND (reference sequence). V shed 5 bases and J 6 bases; nucleotides not matched to a gene: 3. CDR3 sequence: CASSQQGPEAFF. CDR3 nucleotide sequence: TGTGCCAGTAGTCAACAGGGGCCTGAAGCTTTCTTT.

The chain couples TRBV12-5 to TRBJ2-3, with TRBD2 matching 11 bases. This CDR3 is built from 15 residues. After removal of 6 bases from V and 0 bases from J, the junction contained 2 bases not matched to a gene. In germline, CDR1 is LGHNT, CDR2 FRNRAP. The CDR3 DNA sequence: TGTGCTAGTGGGACTAGCGGGGCTAGCACAGATACGCAGTATTTT. Translation gives CASGTSGASTDTQYF.

This chain uses TRBV6-1 with TRBJ2-3; a possible D gene is TRBD1 (5 bases). The germline V gene encodes CDR1 MNHNS and CDR2 SASEGT. The CDR3 has 13 residues. V dropped 10 bases and J dropped 4 bases, with 15 bases sitting between them. The CDR3, as DNA: TGTGCCACCCAGGGAAGTAGATCAGATACGCAGTATTTT. This encodes CATQGSRSDTQYF.

The chain links TRBV18 to TRBJ1-2; no definite D call. Trimming cost V 1 base and J 4 bases, with 10 bases left between them. CDR3 length: 14 residues. Germline V CDR1 and CDR2: KGHSH, LQKENI. The CDR3 DNA reads TGTGCCAGCTCACCACGGCCAGATCCCTATGGCTACACCTTC. It encodes CASSPRPDPYGYTF. Full variable domain (missing parts from reference TRBV18 and TRBJ1-2): NAGVMQNPRHLVRRRGQEARLRCSPMKGHSHVYWYRQLPEEGLKFMVYLQKENIIDESGMPKERFSAEFPKEGPSILRIQQVVRGDSAAYFCASSPRPDPYGYTFGSGTRLTVV.

The V gene is TRBV5-6, the J gene TRBJ1-2; no reliable D call. Germline CDR1 SGHDT, CDR2 YYEEEE. CDR3 size: 15 residues. The V and J ends lost 1 base and 0 bases respectively, with 10 bases between them. The CDR3 coding sequence is TGTGCCAGCAGCTTGATGGGAGGAACTAACTATGGCTACACCTTC. It translates to CASSLMGGTNYGYTF. Variable domain in full (rest from reference TRBV5-6 and TRBJ1-2): DAGVTQSPTHLIKTRGQQVTLRCSPKSGHDTVSWYQQALGQGPQFIFQYYEEEERQRGNFPDRFSGHQFPNYSSELNVNALLLGDSALYLCASSLMGGTNYGYTFGSGTRLTVV.

This chain uses TRBV28 with TRBJ2-2; weak D call: TRBD2 (6 bases). CDR1 is MDHEN and CDR2 is SYDVKM in the germline V gene. The CDR3 consists of 15 residues. V gave up 3 bases and J gave up 5 bases, with 13 bases separating them. The CDR3, as DNA: TGTGCCAGCAGTTTGCCGGGGGTAGTGACCGGGGAGCTGTTTTTT. Translation: CASSLPGVVTGELFF.

This chain joins TRBV10-2 and TRBJ1-5; D is unclear. There are 14 residues in the CDR3. CDR1 and CDR2 from the germline V gene are WSHSY and SAAADI. Trimming cost V 6 bases and J 1 base, with 10 bases left between them. The CDR3 region is CASSPRVSNQPQHF. For the CDR3, the DNA is TGCGCCAGCAGCCCGCGGGTGAGCAATCAGCCCCAGCATTTT.

The chain joins TRBV27 to TRBJ1-6; D gene ambiguous. The V end lost 4 bases, the J end lost 0 bases, and 10 bases lay between the germline ends. CDR1 MNHEY and CDR2 SMNVEV come from the germline V gene (reference sequence). This CDR3 contains 16 residues. The CDR3 is CASSSRSSSYNSPLHF. Written as DNA, the CDR3 is TGTGCCAGCAGTTCGAGGTCCAGCTCCTATAATTCACCCCTCCACTTT.

The chain couples TRBV5-6 to TRBJ1-6; no clear D gene. Per the germline V gene, CDR1 is SGHDT and CDR2 is YYEEEE. The CDR3 runs to 18 residues. V was clipped by 4 bases and J by 1 base, with 18 bases between them. As DNA, the CDR3 is TGTGCCAGCAGCCCTAGTGGGAGGGTTGAATCCTATAATTCACCCCTCCACTTT. It codes for CASSPSGRVESYNSPLHF.

The V call is TRBV5-4, the J call TRBJ2-1, with 9 bases lining up with TRBD1. The CDR3 contains 15 residues. The V segment lost 3 bases and the J segment 3 bases; nucleotides outside the gene matches: 4. Germline V lookup: CDR1 SGHNT, CDR2 YYREEE (reference sequence). The CDR3 loop is CASSYPDRGYNEQFF. The DNA for the CDR3 is TGTGCCAGCAGCTACCCGGACAGGGGCTACAATGAGCAGTTCTTC.

This chain links TRBV5-1 with TRBJ2-3, with 9 nucleotides matching TRBD2. With 1 base clipped from V and 0 bases from J, the junction kept 6 bases outside the gene matches. The CDR3 loop spans 17 amino acids. CDR1 and CDR2 (germline): SGHRS, YFSETQ. The CDR3 region has the DNA TGCGCCAGCAGCTTGATCCGTAGCGGGGGAAGCACAGATACGCAGTATTTT. It specifies CASSLIRSGGSTDTQYF. The complete variable domain, with remaining parts taken from reference TRBV5-1 and TRBJ2-3, reads KAGVTQTPRYLIKTRGQQVTLSCSPISGHRSVSWYQQTPGQGLQFLFEYFSETQRNKGNFPGRFSGRQFSNSRSEMNVSTLELGDSALYLCASSLIRSGGSTDTQYFGPGTRLTVL.

A note on this clone: Distinct nucleotide sequences in the sample also encode this CDR3. J is TRBJ2-5 and V is TRBV19; 9 bases are a match to TRBD1. The CDR3 has 14 residues. V was clipped by 3 bases and J by 2 bases; unmatched bases: 1. In germline, CDR1 is LNHDA, CDR2 SQIVND (reference sequence). The CDR3 DNA sequence: TGTGCCAGTAGTATCGGACAGGGGCAAGAGACCCAGTACTTC. Its translation: CASSIGQGQETQYF. Full variable domain (remainder filled in from reference TRBV19 and TRBJ2-5): DGGITQSPKYLFRKEGQNVTLSCEQNLNHDAMYWYRQDPGQGLRLIYYSQIVNDFQKGDIAEGYSVSREKKESFPLTVTSAQKNPTAFYLCASSIGQGQETQYFGPGTRLLVL.

The chain joins TRBV7-2 to TRBJ2-5, with TRBD1 identical over 9 bases. The J call is doubtful: the DNA matches TRBJ2-7 better. The CDR3 length is 16 residues. Germline V gene sequence: CDR1 SGHTA, CDR2 FQGNSA. For the CDR3, the DNA is TGTGCCAGCAGCTTAAGATCGGGACAGGGAAACCACGAGCAGTACTTC. This encodes CASSLRSGQGNHEQYF.

This clone was seen only a few times. The chain links TRBV5-6 to TRBJ2-1, with no clear D. This CDR3 is built from 13 residues. V shed 3 bases and J shed 8 bases, with 12 bases lying between them. CDR1 is SGHDT and CDR2 is YYEEEE in the germline V gene. CDR3 amino acids: CASSSVSSDEQFF. In nucleotides, the CDR3 is TGTGCCAGCAGCTCGGTTAGTAGTGATGAGCAGTTCTTC.